This T cell receptor beta chain was sequenced in a study of cytomegalovirus exposure and HLA in healthy donors. Study-wide findings and caveats: Previous analysis showed most TCR beta V segments were productive about 90% or about 30% of the time.

Germline V gene data show CDR1 as SNHLY and CDR2 as FYNNEI. The length of the CDR3 is 15 residues. Trimming left V 6 bases short and J 6 bases short, with 17 bases between. A word on this clone: Its specificity is not known.

60 Vbeta and 13 Jbeta primers were used in PCR. TCRdb keeps only in-frame clones here, not all; method: immunoSEQ multiplex PCR. The sample yields more than 90,000 clones, 60% to 85% seen once. V gene TRBV2 combines with J gene TRBJ2-2; D may be TRBD2 (5 bases). The source of this sequence is a man in his fifties or sixties in good health and CMV-seronegative. The sequencing sample was made of PBMCs. CDR3 sequence reads: CASRRDEMRAGELFF. CDR3 sequence (DNA): TGTGCCAGCAGACGCGATGAGATGAGGGCCGGGGAGCTGTTTTTT. The full variable domain, completed using reference TRBV2 and TRBJ2-2, is EPEVTQTPSHQVTQMGQEVILRCVPISNHLYFYWYRQILGQKVEFLVSFYNNEISEKSEIFDDQFSVERPDGSNFTLKIRSTKLEDSAMYFCASRRDEMRAGELFFGEGSRLTVL.